Below are 4 T cell receptor beta chains sequenced from a single sample in a study of STAT5B mutations in CD4+ large granular lymphocyte leukemia. TCRdb's table, derived via immunoSEQ multiplex PCR, lists solely in-frame clones and lacks some. This sample has more than 30,000 clones; 85% to 90% occur once, and the top ten carry around 0.41%. Sample: CD4+ T cells from blood buffy coats. The source is a human donor in good health.

The V gene is TRBV2, the J gene TRBJ2-7, with 8 bases identical to TRBD1. V lost 3 bases and J lost 7; bases outside the gene matches: 8. CDR3 length: 14 amino acids. Germline V CDR1 and CDR2: SNHLY, FYNNEI. Here the CDR3 DNA reads TGTGCCAGCAGTGACGGGACAGGCTATGGGGAGCAGTACTTC. This translates into CASSDGTGYGEQYF.

The chain recombines TRBV9 with TRBJ2-3; 8 positions agree with TRBD2. Germline trimming cut 0 bases from V and 3 bases from J; bases unmatched to any gene: 15. Germline V CDR1 and CDR2: SGDLS, YYNGEE. CDR3 length: 19 residues. The CDR3 here is CASSVGLASGSKNTDTQYF. The CDR3 DNA reads TGTGCCAGCAGCGTAGGGTTGGCTAGCGGGTCAAAAAATACAGATACGCAGTATTTT.

The V call is TRBV29-1, the J call TRBJ2-1; D possibly corresponds to TRBD1 (5 bases). The CDR3 totals 14 residues. In germline, CDR1 is SQVTM, CDR2 ANQGSEA. Trimming shortened V by 2 bases and J by 1 base, and 9 bases separated the two germline ends. CDR3 region: CSVERTRSYNEQFF. The CDR3 nucleotides read TGCAGCGTTGAAAGGACAAGGTCCTACAATGAGCAGTTCTTC.

The chain is built from TRBV19 and TRBJ1-5; D is undetermined. The CDR3 contains 12 residues. V lost 6 bases to trimming and J lost 3 bases, with 6 bases between them. Germline V gene sequence: CDR1 LNHDA, CDR2 SQIVND (reference sequence). The chain's CDR3 is CASSRINQPQHF. The CDR3 region has the DNA TGTGCCAGTAGCCGTATCAATCAGCCCCAGCATTTT.